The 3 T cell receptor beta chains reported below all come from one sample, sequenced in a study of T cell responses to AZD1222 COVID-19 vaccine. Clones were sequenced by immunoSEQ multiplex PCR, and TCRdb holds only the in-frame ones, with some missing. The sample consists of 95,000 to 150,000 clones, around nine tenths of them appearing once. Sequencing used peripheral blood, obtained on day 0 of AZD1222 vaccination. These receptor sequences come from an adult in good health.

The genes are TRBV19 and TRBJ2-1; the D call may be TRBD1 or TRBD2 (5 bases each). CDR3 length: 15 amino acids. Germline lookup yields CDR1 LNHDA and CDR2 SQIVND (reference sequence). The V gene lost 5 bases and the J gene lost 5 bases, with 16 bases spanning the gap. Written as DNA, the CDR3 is TGTGCCAGTAGTGAAACCGGGACCCACGACAATGAGCAGTTCTTC. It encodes CASSETGTHDNEQFF. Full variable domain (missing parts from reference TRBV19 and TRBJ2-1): DGGITQSPKYLFRKEGQNVTLSCEQNLNHDAMYWYRQDPGQGLRLIYYSQIVNDFQKGDIAEGYSVSREKKESFPLTVTSAQKNPTAFYLCASSETGTHDNEQFFGPGTRLTVL.

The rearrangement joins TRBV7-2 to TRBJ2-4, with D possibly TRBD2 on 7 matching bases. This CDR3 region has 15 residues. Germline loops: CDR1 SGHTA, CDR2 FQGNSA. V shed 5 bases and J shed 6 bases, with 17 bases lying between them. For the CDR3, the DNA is TGTGCCAGCAGCCCAGTAGGGGGGGGTGGAAACATTCAGTACTTC. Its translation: CASSPVGGGGNIQYF. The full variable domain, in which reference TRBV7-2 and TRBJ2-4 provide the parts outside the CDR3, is GAGVSQSPSNKVTEKGKDVELRCDPISGHTALYWYRQSLGQGLEFLIYFQGNSAPDKSGLPSDRFSAERTGGSVSTLTIQRTQQEDSAVYLCASSPVGGGGNIQYFGAGTRLSVL.

The CDR3 here is CAWGAGWNQPQHF. The CDR3 DNA reads TGTGCCTGGGGGGCGGGCTGGAATCAGCCCCAGCATTTT. The chain employs TRBV30 and TRBJ1-5, with D perhaps TRBD1 (5 bases). Per the germline V gene, CDR1 is GTSNPN and CDR2 is SVGIG (reference sequence). The CDR3 contains 13 residues. The V gene lost 5 bases and the J gene lost 4 bases, with 12 bases spanning the gap.